The present entry profiles one T cell receptor (beta chain) with its context. Antigen: not known. This specimen belongs to a study of T cells in localized non-small cell lung cancer. Study-level results: A single tumor region was sequenced, leaving heterogeneity possible.

CDR1 is SGDLS, CDR2 YYNGEE, per germline. This CDR3 is 14 amino acids long. V gave up 2 bases and J gave up 6 bases; unmatched junction bases: 4. Sequenced by immunoSEQ multiplex PCR; TCRdb stores in-frame clones only, minus some. In the table there are about 31,000 clones, roughly nine tenths of which are singletons. This TCR derives from a woman aged 40-69 years with stage I lung adenocarcinoma. This material consisted of peripheral blood, taken before any cancer treatment. The chain uses TRBV9 and TRBJ1-1; 10 bases align to TRBD1. The CDR3 region has the DNA TGTGCCAGCAGCGTGACAGGGGGCTCGGCTGAAGCTTTCTTT. Residues: CASSVTGGSAEAFF.